A single sample gave rise to the 24 T cell receptor beta chains below, sequenced in a study of T cell clonotyping in hematopoietic cell transplantation (dated by TCRdb to the early 2020s). Libraries were built with the immunoSEQ multiplex PCR assay. Here the immuneACCESS table is served through TCRdb, limited to in-frame sequences with V and J called. Missing clones are a known gap in these copies; in checked studies unresolved V genes cover under half, and the rest lacks a known reason. The sample data list several thousand clones, and about nine tenths of these were observed just once. 30% to 45% of the sample is in the top ten clones. The meaning of the sample's time point label: 180 days after allo-HCT. The sequences come from PBMCs, collected 180 days after allogeneic stem cell transplant. The receptors shown here come from a human patient who had an allogeneic stem cell transplant, so the T cells may come from the graft donor. The donor label of this sample is uncertain. Some clones in this sample may be carry-over from other donors' samples.

The chain recombines TRBV29-1 with TRBJ1-1; D is ambiguous. Germline lookup yields CDR1 SQVTM and CDR2 ANQGSEA. The CDR3 consists of 13 residues. Trimming pared 4 bases from V and 4 bases from J, leaving 13 bases between. CDR3 protein: CSVVSQTGTEAFF. The CDR3 DNA is TGCAGCGTTGTTTCACAGACGGGCACTGAAGCTTTCTTT.

CDR3: CASSMVVAKNIQYF. CDR3 coding DNA: TGTGCCAGTAGTATGGTAGTAGCCAAAAACATTCAGTACTTC. The chain carries TRBV19 and TRBJ2-4; D not resolved. CDR1 and CDR2 (germline): LNHDA, SQIVND (reference sequence). The CDR3 has 14 residues. Between the trimmed V and J ends, which lost 3 bases and 0 bases, there was a span of 6 bases.

The genes are TRBV7-9 and TRBJ2-5, with D unresolved. The CDR3 is 14 amino acids. Germline V lookup: CDR1 SEHNR, CDR2 FQNEAQ (reference sequence). Between the trimmed V and J ends, which lost 5 bases and 5 bases, there was a span of 15 bases. CDR3 nucleotides: TGTGCCAGCAGCCCCCACGGCCATGAGGAGACCCAGTACTTC. Amino acids: CASSPHGHEETQYF. The full variable domain, completed using reference TRBV7-9 and TRBJ2-5, is DTGVSQNPRHKITKRGQNVTFRCDPISEHNRLYWYRQTLGQGPEFLTYFQNEAQLEKSRLLSDRFSAERPKGSFSTLEIQRTEQGDSAMYLCASSPHGHEETQYFGPGTRLLVL.

The chain recombines TRBV5-1 with TRBJ1-1; 8 nucleotides match TRBD1. This CDR3 comprises 14 residues. Germline V gene lookup returns CDR1 SGHRS and CDR2 YFSETQ. V shed 2 bases and J 2 bases; nucleotides not matched to a gene: 2. CDR3 DNA: TGCGCCAGCAGCTTACAGGGGGGAAACACTGAAGCTTTCTTT. It is translated as CASSLQGGNTEAFF.

The rearrangement joins TRBV2 to TRBJ1-5, with no clear D. Trimming shortened V by 8 bases and J by 0 bases, and 11 bases separated the two germline ends. The CDR3 has 14 residues. Germline-derived CDR1 and CDR2 are SNHLY and FYNNEI. The CDR3 loop reads CASGRSHSNQPQHF. The CDR3 DNA reads as TGTGCCAGCGGGCGCAGCCATAGCAATCAGCCCCAGCATTTT.

This clone was seen a single time. The J gene is TRBJ1-5, the V gene TRBV9; D unresolved. Germline assignment: CDR1 SGDLS and CDR2 YYNGEE. The CDR3 sequence is 13 residues long. V lost 3 bases, J lost 8 bases, and 12 bases lay in between. The CDR3 spells CASSGRIGEPQHF. In DNA form, the CDR3 reads TGTGCCAGCAGCGGGCGAATTGGGGAGCCCCAGCATTTT.

This clone was observed a single time. V gene TRBV5-4 combines with J gene TRBJ1-6; 8 bases are shared with TRBD1. The V gene's germline CDR1 is SGHNT and CDR2 YYREEE (reference sequence). This CDR3 region has 16 residues. Trimming cost V 4 bases and J 0 bases; bases outside gene matches: 3. The CDR3 bases are TGTGCCAGCAGCGCGACAGGGGTCTCCTATAATTCACCCCTCCACTTT. Residues: CASSATGVSYNSPLHF.

The CDR3 DNA sequence: TGTGCCAGCAGCCCGAGACTAGCGGGGGCTTCTGGGGCCAACGTCCTGACTTTC. Translating gives CASSPRLAGASGANVLTF. V is TRBV7-2 and J is TRBJ2-6, with 12 positions matching TRBD2. This CDR3 region has 18 residues. Germline CDR1 is SGHTA and CDR2 is FQGNSA. V shed 5 bases and J 1 base; nucleotides not matched to a gene: 6.

This clone appeared a single time. The chain joins TRBV27 to TRBJ2-3; D possibly corresponds to TRBD1 (6 bases). With 7 bases removed from V and 4 bases from J, the gap between germline ends came to 15 bases. This CDR3 has 14 residues. In germline, CDR1 is MNHEY, CDR2 SMNVEV (reference sequence). The CDR3 loop is CASTLNRVADTQYF. The CDR3 DNA follows: TGTGCCAGCACCTTAAACAGGGTTGCAGATACGCAGTATTTT.

The rearrangement joins TRBV19 to TRBJ1-4; D gene ambiguous. CDR1 is LNHDA, CDR2 SQIVND, per germline (reference sequence). The length of the CDR3 is 15 residues. V shed 9 bases and J shed 5 bases, with 19 bases lying between them. This chain's CDR3 is CASSESETVNEKLFF. The CDR3 coding sequence is TGTGCCAGCTCAGAGAGCGAGACTGTAAATGAAAAACTGTTTTTT. The whole variable domain, filled in from reference TRBV19 and TRBJ1-4, reads DGGITQSPKYLFRKEGQNVTLSCEQNLNHDAMYWYRQDPGQGLRLIYYSQIVNDFQKGDIAEGYSVSREKKESFPLTVTSAQKNPTAFYLCASSESETVNEKLFFGSGTQLSVL.

The V call is TRBV19, the J call TRBJ1-5; D gene unclear. The germline CDR1 and CDR2 sequences are LNHDA and SQIVND (reference sequence). Trimming took 10 bases from V and 0 from J, leaving 19 bases between them. CDR3 length: 16 residues. Written as DNA, the CDR3 is TGTGCCACCTCCCGGGCAGCGGCTTTTAGCAATCAGCCCCAGCATTTT. Encoded protein: CATSRAAAFSNQPQHF.

The chain joins TRBV12-5 to TRBJ2-7; D call uncertain. The CDR3 is 12 residues long. Germline CDR1 LGHNT, CDR2 FRNRAP. Deletions cut 6 bases from V and 3 bases from J, with 9 bases between. CDR3 coding DNA: TGTGCTAGTGGCAGACAAGGCTACGAGCAGTACTTC. It is translated as CASGRQGYEQYF.

CDR3 nucleotides: TGTGCCAGCAGCCCAGGGGGGGCTGCTAATGAAAAACTGTTTTTT. This codes for CASSPGGAANEKLFF. The gene calls are TRBV14 and TRBJ1-4, with 7 bases lining up with TRBD1. The CDR3 is made up of 15 amino acids. Looked up from germline, CDR1 is SGHDN and CDR2 is FVKESK. Unmatched junction bases numbered 5, after V lost 4 bases and J lost 3 bases.

In its sample, this clone was seen a few times. The genes are TRBV19 and TRBJ1-2; D is unclear. The ends were cut back, 3 bases at V and 8 bases at J, with 13 bases in the middle. The CDR3 covers 13 residues. Germline CDR1 LNHDA, CDR2 SQIVND (reference sequence). This CDR3 is CASSMLRDGGYTF. CDR3 DNA sequence: TGTGCCAGTAGTATGCTAAGGGATGGAGGCTACACCTTC.

This rearrangement joins TRBV15 to TRBJ2-5, with 9 positions matching TRBD2. V was pared by 1 base and J by 1 base, with 4 bases of the junction left unmatched. Germline V gene lookup returns CDR1 LNHNV and CDR2 YYDKDF (reference sequence). This CDR3 region has 16 residues. The CDR3: CATSRGGTSFQETQYF. DNA for the CDR3: TGTGCCACCAGCAGAGGGGGGACTAGCTTCCAAGAGACCCAGTACTTC.

A single count supports this clone. This rearrangement joins TRBV19 to TRBJ1-1; TRBD1 agrees at 7 bases. The CDR3 runs to 15 residues. Germline loops: CDR1 LNHDA, CDR2 SQIVND (reference sequence). V was clipped by 3 bases and J by 5 bases; unmatched bases: 9. The CDR3 DNA follows: TGTGCCAGTAGTATCCCGCAGGGGGGCAGGACTGAAGCTTTCTTT. Its translation is CASSIPQGGRTEAFF.

Concerning this clone itself: A read error may produce the germline difference seen at one junction end. This CDR3 is CASSLRQRYPYF. Here the CDR3 DNA reads TGTGCCAGCAGCCTCCGACAGCGGTACCCCTACTTC. The chain carries TRBV6-5 and TRBJ1-2; D might be TRBD1 (5 bases). The CDR3 is 12 residues long. The germline V gene encodes CDR1 MNHEY and CDR2 SVGAGI.

This chain uses TRBV6-5 with TRBJ1-2; 10 bases line up with TRBD1. In germline, CDR1 is MNHEY, CDR2 SVGAGI. This CDR3 is 15 amino acids long. After removal of 2 bases from V and 4 bases from J, the junction contained 4 bases not matched to a gene. The CDR3 region has the DNA TGTGCCAGCAGTTACGGTGGACAGGGGGTCTATGGCTACACCTTC. Amino acid sequence: CASSYGGQGVYGYTF.

This clone was found a few times. The chain combines TRBV7-2 with TRBJ1-1, with D maybe TRBD1 (6 bases). CDR3 length: 14 amino acids. V shed 3 bases and J shed 6 bases, with 14 bases lying between them. Per germline, CDR1 SGHTA and CDR2 FQGNSA. The DNA for the CDR3 is TGTGCCAGCAGCTTTACGGGGGCTCAGGCTGAAGCTTTCTTT. It specifies CASSFTGAQAEAFF.

This chain links TRBV6-5 with TRBJ2-5; a possible D gene is TRBD2 (6 bases). This CDR3 is built from 15 residues. From germline, CDR1 is MNHEY and CDR2 SVGAGI. V was cut by 5 bases and J by 2 bases, with 15 bases left in between. DNA of the CDR3: TGTGCCAGCAGTGTAGTAGCGGCGCCTCAAGAGACCCAGTACTTC. Amino acid sequence: CASSVVAAPQETQYF.

The chain employs TRBV7-2 and TRBJ2-7; D is unclear. The germline V gene has CDR1 SGHTA and CDR2 FQGNSA. The V end lost 0 bases, the J end lost 2 bases, and 8 bases lay between the germline ends. The CDR3 loop spans 14 amino acids. This chain's CDR3 is CASSLASAAYEQYF. CDR3 sequence (DNA): TGTGCCAGCAGCTTAGCGTCGGCGGCCTACGAGCAGTACTTC.

The chain recombines TRBV6-1 with TRBJ2-3, with D tentatively TRBD2 (6 bases). Germline loops: CDR1 MNHNS, CDR2 SASEGT. This CDR3 spans 18 amino acids. Trimming removed 4 bases from V and 3 bases from J, with 23 bases in between. This CDR3 is CASSVLPPVAGRTDTQYF. For the CDR3, the DNA is TGTGCCAGCAGTGTCCTACCGCCCGTGGCGGGGAGAACAGATACGCAGTATTTT.

The chain links TRBV6-6 to TRBJ1-5, with 7 bases identical to TRBD1. The CDR3 consists of 13 residues. In germline, CDR1 is MNHNY, CDR2 SVGAGI (reference sequence). Trimming removed 10 bases from V and 1 base from J; junction bases left unmatched: 4. CDR3 in amino acids: CATQQGSNQPQHF. CDR3 DNA: TGTGCCACCCAACAGGGGAGCAATCAGCCCCAGCATTTT.

This clone occurred a few times. This same CDR3 is encoded by further DNA sequences in the sample. The rearrangement links TRBV2 to TRBJ2-7, with D hard to call. V lost 3 bases, J lost 4 bases, and 1 base lay in between. Germline V gene sequence: CDR1 SNHLY, CDR2 FYNNEI. The CDR3 is made up of 10 amino acids. CDR3 residues: CASSDYEQYF. In DNA form, the CDR3 reads TGTGCCAGCAGTGATTACGAGCAGTACTTC.